This T cell receptor beta chain is drawn from a study of spatial heterogeneity in lung cancer. This clonotype was observed a handful of times. Germline trimming cut 1 base from V and 4 bases from J; bases unmatched to any gene: 4. Germline CDR1 reads LNHNV; CDR2 reads YYDKDF (reference sequence). This CDR3 region has 17 residues. This sample's time point: sample taken at primary tumor resection. Tumor, nontumor lung or frozen PBMC supplied whole RNA, sequenced without sorting. Samples came from some 71 TRACERx patients with untreated early-stage lung cancer. TCRdb reanalysed the 5' RACE reads using MiXCR and keeps one entry per CDR3 protein. This sample carries 50,000 to 65,000 distinct CDR3 sequences, 8% to 9% of them seen once, and the ten largest clones take approximately 15%.

The source was PBMCs, collected at surgery. This receptor was taken from a female donor with early-stage non-small cell lung cancer. The J gene is TRBJ2-3, the V gene TRBV15; 14 positions agree with TRBD2. The CDR3, as DNA: TGTGCCACCAGCAGAGGACTAGCGGGGGGGCGGGCAGATACGCAGTATTTT. Translated: CATSRGLAGGRADTQYF.